What follows are 17 T cell receptor beta chains derived from one specimen sequenced in a study of blood T cells in healthy people across ages. Alongside a J-beta primer mix, a sample-barcoded 5' primer served in a second PCR lasting about 7 to 11 cycles. TCRdb ran MiXCR on the 5' RACE reads and lists one entry per CDR3 protein. Here the sample spans around 1,800,000 distinct CDR3 sequences, about 39% being singletons. The sequencing input was blood. The receptors stem from a human donor in good health.

The chain employs TRBV24-1 and TRBJ2-3; weak D call: TRBD1 (5 bases). Trimming took off 5 bases at V and 4 bases at J, with 15 bases between the two ends. Looked up from germline, CDR1 is KGHDR and CDR2 is SFDVKD. The CDR3 runs 15 residues. The CDR3 DNA sequence: TGTGCCACCAGTGCTCCAGGCCAAGGGGCAGATACGCAGTATTTT. Protein: CATSAPGQGADTQYF.

The chain couples TRBV10-3 to TRBJ2-3, with 10 bases aligning to TRBD2. The germline gives CDR1 ENHRY, CDR2 SYGVKD. J lost 3 bases, V lost 6 bases, and 9 bases had no gene match. CDR3 length equals 16 residues. The CDR3 bases are TGTGCCATCAGGGAAATAGCGGGGGGTATGACAGATACGCAGTATTTT. This encodes CAIREIAGGMTDTQYF.

The V and J genes are TRBV6-2 or TRBV6-3 and TRBJ1-5, with unresolved D. This CDR3 is 18 amino acids long. Trimming took 3 bases from V and 0 from J, leaving 18 bases between them. Germline V gene lookup returns CDR1 MNHEY and CDR2 SVGEGT. CDR3 sequence: CASSYPGRGGYSNQPQHF. The CDR3 coding sequence is TGTGCCAGCAGTTATCCGGGCCGCGGAGGGTATAGCAATCAGCCCCAGCATTTT.

The rearrangement uses TRBV5-4 and TRBJ1-2; D is perhaps TRBD1 (5 bases). In germline, CDR1 is SGHNT, CDR2 YYREEE (reference sequence). Between the trimmed V and J ends, which lost 2 bases and 8 bases, there was a span of 13 bases. The CDR3 is made up of 13 amino acids. The DNA for the CDR3 is TGTGCCAGCAGCTTACAGGAAGCTGGCGGCTACACCTTC. This translates into CASSLQEAGGYTF.

The V gene is TRBV6-5, the J gene TRBJ1-2; 9 nucleotides line up with TRBD1. The trim removed 2 bases at V and 7 bases at J, leaving 8 bases unmatched. Germline assignment: CDR1 MNHEY and CDR2 SVGAGI. The CDR3 length is 15 residues. This chain's CDR3 is CASSYTDRGDGGYTF. The CDR3 DNA sequence: TGTGCCAGCAGTTACACGGACAGGGGCGACGGTGGCTACACCTTC.

CDR3 sequence: CASSKKGWTNEKLFF. The CDR3 DNA reads TGTGCCAGCAGCAAAAAGGGGTGGACTAATGAAAAACTGTTTTTT. The rearrangement joins TRBV3-1 to TRBJ1-4; tentative D call: TRBD1 (5 bases). Germline assignment: CDR1 LGHDT and CDR2 YNNKEL (reference sequence). CDR3 size: 15 residues. Trimming pared 5 bases from V and 2 bases from J, leaving 12 bases between.

This clonotype came up a few times. This chain's CDR3 is CASIPGQGGTQYF. In nucleotides, the CDR3 is TGTGCCAGCATCCCCGGACAGGGAGGGACCCAGTACTTC. The rearrangement joins TRBV12-3 or TRBV12-4 to TRBJ2-5, with 8 positions matching TRBD1. The length of the CDR3 is 13 residues. V trimming: 7 bases; J trimming: 7 bases; junction bases outside the gene matches: 8.

This clonotype was observed a single time. V gene TRBV28 combines with J gene TRBJ2-7, with 12 bases aligning to TRBD2. The J call may be in error: the DNA end matches TRBJ2-5 better. CDR1 is MDHEN and CDR2 is SYDVKM in the germline V gene. The CDR3 contains 15 residues. As DNA, the CDR3 is TGTGCCAGCATACCCACTAGCGGGGGGAAAGAGACCCAGTACTTC. This gives the protein CASIPTSGGKETQYF.

A single count supports this clonotype. The genes are TRBV30 and TRBJ2-3; either TRBD1 or TRBD2 may supply D (6 bases each). CDR1 and CDR2 (germline): GTSNPN, SVGIG (reference sequence). The V gene lost 3 bases and the J gene lost 2 bases, with 18 bases spanning the gap. The CDR3 is 16 amino acids. CDR3 sequence (DNA): TGTGCCTGGAGCGGCACAGGAGGGGGGTTCACAGATACGCAGTATTTT. Its protein product is CAWSGTGGGFTDTQYF. The full variable domain, rest sourced from reference TRBV30 and TRBJ2-3, is SQTIHQWPATLVQPVGSPLSLECTVEGTSNPNLYWYRQAAGRGLQLLFYSVGIGQISSEVPQNLSASRPQDRQFILSSKKLLLSDSGFYLCAWSGTGGGFTDTQYFGPGTRLTVL.

The J gene is TRBJ2-1, the V gene TRBV11-2; D is perhaps TRBD1 or TRBD2 (5 bases each). The CDR3 has 19 amino acids. Germline loops: CDR1 SGHAT, CDR2 FQNNGV. Trimming removed 1 base at V and 0 bases at J, with 19 bases between. CDR3 residues: CASSLGRWGTPSSYNEQFF. CDR3 coding DNA: TGTGCCAGCAGCTTAGGCCGCTGGGGGACCCCGAGCTCCTACAATGAGCAGTTCTTC.

This clonotype was recorded a few times. The chain has TRBV6-5 and TRBJ2-3; possibly TRBD1 or TRBD2 for D (5 bases each). Trimming pared 8 bases from V and 3 bases from J, leaving 18 bases between. The CDR3 spans 15 residues. Germline V lookup: CDR1 MNHEY, CDR2 SVGAGI. CDR3: CASRNREEGTDTQYF. The CDR3 DNA sequence: TGTGCCAGCCGGAACAGAGAAGAGGGGACAGATACGCAGTATTTT.

The chain combines TRBV28 with TRBJ2-1; D not resolved. The length of the CDR3 is 13 residues. V was clipped by 5 bases and J by 5 bases, with 10 bases between them. Germline V gives CDR1 MDHEN, CDR2 SYDVKM. The CDR3 loop is CASSAVTDNEQFF. DNA of the CDR3: TGTGCCAGCAGTGCGGTGACCGACAATGAGCAGTTCTTC.

The gene calls are TRBV20-1 and TRBJ1-2; D unresolved. V gave up 3 bases and J gave up 8 bases, with 13 bases separating them. The V gene's germline CDR1 is DFQATT and CDR2 SNEGSKA (reference sequence). This CDR3 has 12 amino acids. The CDR3 spells CSASVGVRGYTF. CDR3 DNA: TGCAGTGCTAGTGTGGGAGTTCGAGGCTACACCTTC.

Concerning this clonotype: A read error may account for a junction end that differs from germline. The chain employs TRBV4-3 and TRBJ1-5, with D tentatively TRBD1 (6 bases). The CDR3 consists of 15 residues. Germline CDR1 and CDR2: LGHNA and YSLEER. The CDR3 region is CANSQLTGSNQPQHF. CDR3 bases: TGCGCCAACAGCCAGCTTACAGGGAGCAATCAGCCCCAGCATTTT.

This clonotype was detected a few times. The chain couples TRBV20-1 to TRBJ1-2; no firm D call. The CDR3 covers 12 residues. Trimming removed 4 bases at V and 1 base at J, with 7 bases between. Per germline, CDR1 DFQATT and CDR2 SNEGSKA (reference sequence). The DNA for the CDR3 is TGCAGTGCTAAGGGTAGTAACTATGGCTACACCTTC. It yields the protein CSAKGSNYGYTF.

In its sample, this clonotype was seen many times. The DNA for the CDR3 is TGTGCCAGCAGCGCGGACACCCGCTTCTACAATGAGCAGTTCTTC. It specifies CASSADTRFYNEQFF. The gene calls are TRBV9 and TRBJ2-1; D is perhaps TRBD1 (5 bases). V was shortened by 3 bases and J by 3 bases, with 13 bases between the two germline ends. This CDR3 is built from 15 residues. The V gene's germline CDR1 is SGDLS and CDR2 YYNGEE.

As DNA, the CDR3 is TGCAGTGCTAGAGAACCCGACGGCTACGAGCAGTACTTC. Protein sequence: CSAREPDGYEQYF. This chain links TRBV20-1 with TRBJ2-7, with D unresolved. There are 13 residues in the CDR3. Germline V CDR1 and CDR2: DFQATT, SNEGSKA (reference sequence). V was shortened by 0 bases and J by 3 bases, with 9 bases between the two germline ends.